Listed here is a single TCR beta chain. This sample was included in a study of response to subunit inactivated influenza vaccine. The V and J ends lost 6 bases and 0 bases respectively, with 15 bases between them. The CDR3 runs to 16 residues. CDR1 MNHNS and CDR2 SASEGT come from the germline V gene. TCRdb re-called the RT-PCR reads through MiXCR, storing one row per CDR3 protein. The sample includes about 800,000 distinct CDR3 sequences, approximately 21% of them seen just once. The sequences come from PBMCs from blood, collected 5 to 6 days after vaccination. The sequence derives from a middle-aged man who received an inactivated influenza vaccine. The chain recombines TRBV6-1 with TRBJ2-1; no clear D gene. The CDR3 sequence: CASSEHYLSSYNEQFF. CDR3 nucleotides: TGTGCCAGCAGCGAGCACTACCTGAGCTCCTACAATGAGCAGTTCTTC.